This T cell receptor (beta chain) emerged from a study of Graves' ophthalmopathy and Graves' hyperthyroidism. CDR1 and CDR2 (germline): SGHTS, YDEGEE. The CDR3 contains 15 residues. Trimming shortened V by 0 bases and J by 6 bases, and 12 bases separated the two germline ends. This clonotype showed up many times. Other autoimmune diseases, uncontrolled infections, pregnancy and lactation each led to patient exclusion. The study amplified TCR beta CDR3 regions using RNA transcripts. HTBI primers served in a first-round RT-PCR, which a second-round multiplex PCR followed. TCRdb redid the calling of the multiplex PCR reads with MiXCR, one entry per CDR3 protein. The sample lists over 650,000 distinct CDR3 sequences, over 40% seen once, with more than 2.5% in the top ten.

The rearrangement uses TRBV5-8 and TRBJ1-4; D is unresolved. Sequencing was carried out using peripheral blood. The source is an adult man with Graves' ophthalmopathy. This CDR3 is CASSLDIFVYEKLFF. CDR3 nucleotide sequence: TGTGCCAGCAGCTTGGACATTTTTGTGTATGAAAAACTGTTTTTT.